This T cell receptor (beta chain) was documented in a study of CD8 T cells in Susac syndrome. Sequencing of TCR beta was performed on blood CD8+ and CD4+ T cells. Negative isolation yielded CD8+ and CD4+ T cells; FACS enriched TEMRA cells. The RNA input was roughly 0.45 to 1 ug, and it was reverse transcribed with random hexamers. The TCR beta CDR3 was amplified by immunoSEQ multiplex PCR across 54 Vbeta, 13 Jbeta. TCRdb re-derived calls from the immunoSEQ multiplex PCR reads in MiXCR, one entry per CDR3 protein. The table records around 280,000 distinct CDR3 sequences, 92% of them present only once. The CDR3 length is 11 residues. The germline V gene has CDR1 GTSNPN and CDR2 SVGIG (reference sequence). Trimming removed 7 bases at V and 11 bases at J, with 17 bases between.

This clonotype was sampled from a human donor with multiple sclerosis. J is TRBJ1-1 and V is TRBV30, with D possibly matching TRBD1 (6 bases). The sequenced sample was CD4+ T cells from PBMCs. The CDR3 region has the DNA TGTGCCTCCGCCCAACAGGGACGGGCTTTCTTT. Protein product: CASAQQGRAFF. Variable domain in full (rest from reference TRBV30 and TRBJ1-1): SQTIHQWPATLVQPVGSPLSLECTVEGTSNPNLYWYRQAAGRGLQLLFYSVGIGQISSEVPQNLSASRPQDRQFILSSKKLLLSDSGFYLCASAQQGRAFFGQGTRLTVV.